What follows are 9 T cell receptor beta chains derived from one specimen sequenced in a study of blood T cells in healthy people across ages. Sample-barcoded 5' priming and a J-beta primer mix drove a second PCR of roughly 7 to 11 cycles. TCRdb called the 5' RACE reads again in MiXCR, with one record for every CDR3 protein. In the table there are fewer than 1,000,000 distinct CDR3 sequences, around 43% of which are singletons. The sequencing sample was made of blood. The receptors were sampled from a man in his sixties in good health.

The chain has TRBV5-1 and TRBJ2-3, with D perhaps being TRBD1 or TRBD2 (5 bases each). Deletions cut 0 bases from V and 1 base from J, with 12 bases between. Per the germline V gene, CDR1 is SGHRS and CDR2 is YFSETQ. CDR3 length: 16 amino acids. The CDR3 loop is CASSLVAGTGTDTQYF. The CDR3 region has the DNA TGCGCCAGCAGCTTGGTGGCAGGGACGGGCACAGATACGCAGTATTTT.

The sample holds a few counts of this clonotype. The chain couples TRBV27 to TRBJ1-1; 8 positions agree with TRBD1. This CDR3 is 12 amino acids long. Losses at the gene ends were 8 bases for V and 3 bases for J; bases not matched to a gene: 2. Germline CDR1 and CDR2: MNHEY and SMNVEV (reference sequence). For the CDR3, the DNA is TGTGCCAGCCAGACAGGGGACACTGAAGCTTTCTTT. Translation gives CASQTGDTEAFF.

This chain links TRBV6-6 with TRBJ1-6; TRBD1 is a possible D gene (5 bases). The CDR3 extends over 14 amino acids. The ends were cut back, 6 bases at V and 7 bases at J, with 13 bases in the middle. Germline lookup yields CDR1 MNHNY and CDR2 SVGAGI (reference sequence). For the CDR3, the DNA is TGTGCCAGCAGGATGGACATGTACAATTCACCCCTCCACTTT. This encodes CASRMDMYNSPLHF.

This clonotype was detected only a few times. The rearrangement links TRBV27 to TRBJ1-2; 8 positions match TRBD1. V lost 5 bases, J lost 10 bases, and 15 bases stayed unmatched. Germline lookup yields CDR1 MNHEY and CDR2 SMNVEV (reference sequence). This CDR3 region has 15 residues. Written as DNA, the CDR3 is TGTGCCAGCAGTCAGCCGGGACAGGATGTCACTTTCTACACCTTC. It specifies CASSQPGQDVTFYTF.

The chain couples TRBV11-3 to TRBJ2-5; a possible D gene is TRBD1 (5 bases). The CDR3 is 16 residues long. Germline lookup yields CDR1 SGHNT and CDR2 YENEEA. Trimming pared 5 bases from V and 0 bases from J, leaving 16 bases between. CDR3 DNA sequence: TGTGCCAGCAGCACCGCAGGGTCTTTAAACCAAGAGACCCAGTACTTC. Encoded protein: CASSTAGSLNQETQYF.

This chain uses TRBV9 with TRBJ2-1; possibly TRBD2 for D (5 bases). Germline V lookup: CDR1 SGDLS, CDR2 YYNGEE. The V end lost 0 bases, the J end lost 0 bases, and 19 bases lay between the germline ends. The CDR3 contains 19 residues. The CDR3, as DNA: TGTGCCAGCAGCGTAGTAGATTCCGGGGTCGACCGCTCCTACAATGAGCAGTTCTTC. Its translation: CASSVVDSGVDRSYNEQFF.

V and J are TRBV10-3 and TRBJ2-5, with D possibly being TRBD1 (5 bases). Germline V gene sequence: CDR1 ENHRY, CDR2 SYGVKD. Trimming pared 5 bases from V and 5 bases from J, leaving 12 bases between. The CDR3 is 13 residues long. In nucleotides, the CDR3 is TGTGCCATCAGTCCAGGGTTATTGGAGACCCAGTACTTC. The encoded protein is CAISPGLLETQYF.

The chain links TRBV12-3 or TRBV12-4 to TRBJ2-1, with D maybe TRBD1 (7 bases). This CDR3 has 16 residues. Trimming shortened V by 6 bases and J by 2 bases, and 17 bases separated the two germline ends. The CDR3, as DNA: TGTGCCAGCAGCCAACCAGGGGGGCTGGCCTACAATGAGCAGTTCTTC. This codes for CASSQPGGLAYNEQFF.

The V gene is TRBV28, the J gene TRBJ2-7; D perhaps matches TRBD2 (7 bases). Germline V gene lookup returns CDR1 MDHEN and CDR2 SYDVKM. Trimming removed 3 bases at V and 7 bases at J, with 25 bases between. The CDR3 runs 17 residues. CDR3 amino acids: CASSFYGGPPLYNEQYF. CDR3 sequence (DNA): TGTGCCAGCAGTTTTTACGGGGGGCCCCCGTTATACAATGAGCAGTACTTC. Complete variable domain (other parts from reference TRBV28 and TRBJ2-7): DVKVTQSSRYLVKRTGEKVFLECVQDMDHENMFWYRQDPGLGLRLIYFSYDVKMKEKGDIPEGYSVSREKKERFSLILESASTNQTSMYLCASSFYGGPPLYNEQYFGPGTRLTVT.